This TCR beta chain was sequenced for a study of blood T cells in healthy people across ages. Findings and limits, study-wide: Higher diversity and more naive CD4+ cells were features of long-lived donors, compared to aged donors.

With a J-beta primer mix and a sample-barcoded 5' primer, a second PCR ran 7 to 11 cycles. TCRdb analysed the 5' RACE reads with MiXCR anew, one entry per CDR3 protein. The profile shows some 320,000 distinct CDR3 sequences, 25% to 30% of them singletons. At least ten counts were recorded for this clonotype. Its matching antigen is unknown. Material: blood. This sequence originates from a woman between 65 and 79 years old in good health.

The CDR3 loop is CATSSPGRKNYGYTF. CDR3 DNA: TGTGCCACCAGCTCCCCCGGACGGAAAAACTATGGCTACACCTTC. The J gene is TRBJ1-2, the V gene TRBV15; D remains ambiguous. CDR1 and CDR2 (germline): LNHNV, YYDKDF (reference sequence). V was shortened by 5 bases and J by 2 bases, with 15 bases between the two germline ends. The CDR3 contains 15 residues.